The sequence of this T cell receptor (beta chain) was determined in a study of shared clonotypes between healthy human individuals. Broader study findings: The represented genetic and exposure-history diversity was limited by the small number of donors. Non-shared clonotypes had lower generation probabilities than clonotypes shared by all four sorted-subset donors. Shared across several donors were around 5% of the naive CD4 clonotypes.

This CDR3 comprises 14 residues. The germline V gene has CDR1 MNHEY and CDR2 SVGAGI. The germline V and J ends were trimmed by 4 bases and 8 bases, with 17 bases remaining between them. Remarks on this clone: Its antigen is as yet unknown.

Assay execution took place at the deep level. TCRdb keeps only in-frame clones here, not all; method: immunoSEQ multiplex PCR. Of 2 million or so clones detected, 90% to 95% appear once; the ten largest clones hold 0.1% to 0.15%. The sample taken for sequencing was naive CD4+ T cells sorted from blood. Subset specified: CD45RA+ positively selected. The rearrangement joins TRBV6-5 to TRBJ1-2; D not certain. The clonotype originates from a man between 18 and 29 years old in good health. In DNA form, the CDR3 reads TGTGCCAGCAGTTCCCCGGGCCAATCGGGCGGCTACACCTTC. Residues: CASSSPGQSGGYTF.